This T cell receptor (beta chain) was recorded in a study of blood T cell repertoires in COVID-19. The CDR3 runs 13 residues. V lost 0 bases and J lost 9, with 9 bases in between. CDR1 is GTSNPN and CDR2 is SVGIG in the germline V gene (reference sequence). Produced via immunoSEQ multiplex PCR; TCRdb's table is partial and in-frame only. This repertoire shows around 330,000 clones, 85% found once; its top ten account for 1.9%. The gene calls are TRBV30 and TRBJ1-6; D ambiguous. Sequencing was carried out using PBMCs or T cells enriched from blood (not recorded which). The TCR sequence derives from a woman between 25 and 40 years old who had been exposed to COVID-19. The CDR3 region is CAWSVRSGSPLHF. CDR3 DNA sequence: TGTGCCTGGAGTGTACGGAGTGGTTCACCCCTCCACTTT.